Sequencing of this T cell receptor (beta chain) was carried out in a study of beta chain features in type 1 diabetes. Study results and caveats: Type 1 diabetes patients had moderately but significantly shorter TCRB CDR3s in all four CD4+ subsets. For patients and controls alike, PCR might favor shorter templates to the same degree. VDJ junctions sequenced from type 1 diabetes patients showed fewer insertions and more deletions.

This clone was found a few times. Its target is unknown. This CDR3 is 13 amino acids long. Based on CD45RO/CCR7/CD25/CD127/CD95/CD27, CD4+ regulatory, stem cell-like memory, naive and central memory cells were sorted. Without exception, sorted populations had purity beyond 95%. The isolated RNA, all of it, was reverse transcribed, so expressed TCRB transcripts were what got sequenced. TCRdb's table, derived via immunoSEQ multiplex PCR, lists solely in-frame clones and lacks some. Among about 280,000 clones, 15% were seen once, and the ten largest hold approximately 0.015%. This TCR was recovered from a man younger than 35 with type 1 diabetes. J is TRBJ1-1 and V is TRBV21-1; the tabulated D call, TRBD1, remains unverified against the DNA. TRBV21-1 is labeled a pseudogene. The material sequenced was naive CD4+ T cells from blood. In nucleotides, the CDR3 is TGTGCCAGCAGCGGAACAGGGGACACTGAAGCTTTCTTT. Amino acids: CASSGTGDTEAFF.